Listed below are T cell receptor beta chains from one sample, sequenced in a study of control samples from healthy donors and cancer patients. The table came from immunoSEQ multiplex PCR; TCRdb's copy has only in-frame clones and leaves some out. This sample has tens of thousands of clones, with around 87% found just once. The sample consisted of PBMCs. The receptors derive from a woman between 55 and 75 years old with lung cancer. Both conserved end residues are part of each CDR3. The D gene is left open where the match is weak. Rows may omit the clone size; those that give it use once, few, many or a size class.

size: .
J: TRBJ2-2
D: TRBD1
V: TRBV28
CDR3: CASRQGSTGELFF
DNA: TGTGCCAGCCGACAGGGAAGCACCGGGGAGCTGTTTTTT

size: .
J: TRBJ1-2
D: .
V: TRBV9
CDR3: CASTGYGYTF
DNA: TGTGCCAGCACCGGCTATGGCTACACCTTC

size: .
J: TRBJ1-2
D: TRBD1
V: TRBV18
CDR3: CASSQGQGTEGYTF
DNA: TGTGCCAGCTCACAAGGACAGGGTACGGAGGGCTACACCTTC

size: .
J: TRBJ1-6
D: .
V: TRBV7-3
CDR3: CASSLMWSSPLHF
DNA: TGTGCCAGCAGCTTAATGTGGAGTTCACCCCTCCACTTT

size: .
J: TRBJ2-5
D: TRBD2
V: TRBV3-1/TRBV3-2
CDR3: CASVQRAGVVRETQYF
DNA: TGTGCCAGCGTGCAAAGGGCGGGAGTGGTACGGGAGACCCAGTACTTC

size: .
J: TRBJ2-3
D: .
V: TRBV2
CDR3: CASSESGVLSTDTQYF
DNA: TGTGCCAGCAGTGAATCGGGAGTTCTCAGCACAGATACGCAGTATTTT

size: .
J: TRBJ2-5
D: .
V: TRBV11-2
CDR3: CASSLDPRETQYF
DNA: TGTGCCAGCAGCTTAGACCCCCGAGAGACCCAGTACTTC

size: .
J: TRBJ2-2
D: TRBD1
V: TRBV6-6
CDR3: CASSYSRDRVFRELFF
DNA: TGTGCCAGCAGTTACTCGCGGGACAGGGTTTTTCGGGAGCTGTTTTTT

size: .
J: TRBJ1-6
D: TRBD1
V: TRBV15
CDR3: CATSRGDRGSGSPLHF
DNA: TGTGCCACCAGCAGAGGGGACAGGGGAAGTGGTTCACCCCTCCACTTT

size: .
J: TRBJ2-1
D: TRBD2
V: TRBV18
CDR3: CASSPLSGSVNEQFF
DNA: TGTGCCAGCTCACCACTCAGCGGGAGCGTCAATGAGCAGTTCTTC

size: .
J: TRBJ1-2
D: .
V: TRBV13
CDR3: CASSLGTGSNYGYTF
DNA: TGTGCCAGCAGCTTAGGCACAGGATCTAACTATGGCTACACCTTC

size: .
J: TRBJ1-5
D: TRBD1
V: TRBV15
CDR3: CATSRVGQGRNQPQHF
DNA: TGTGCCACCAGCAGAGTGGGACAGGGTCGCAATCAGCCCCAGCATTTT

size: .
J: TRBJ2-7
D: TRBD2
V: TRBV30
CDR3: CAWSEMTSAHEQYF
DNA: TGTGCCTGGAGCGAAATGACTAGCGCACACGAGCAGTACTTC

size: .
J: TRBJ1-1
D: .
V: TRBV5-3
CDR3: CARSPGIGGSMNTEAFF
DNA: TGTGCCAGAAGCCCTGGGATAGGAGGATCCATGAACACTGAAGCTTTCTTT

size: .
J: TRBJ2-7
D: TRBD2
V: TRBV27
CDR3: CASSLNVAGEYEQYF
DNA: TGTGCCAGCAGTTTAAACGTAGCGGGAGAATACGAGCAGTACTTC

size: .
J: TRBJ2-7
D: .
V: TRBV6-5
CDR3: CASLTGRLPYEQYF
DNA: TGTGCCAGCCTAACGGGACGACTCCCGTACGAGCAGTACTTC

size: .
J: TRBJ2-3
D: .
V: TRBV9
CDR3: CASSVVGGEADTQYF
DNA: TGTGCCAGCAGCGTAGTCGGGGGAGAGGCAGATACGCAGTATTTT

size: .
J: TRBJ1-3
D: .
V: TRBV5-1
CDR3: CASSFEGTSGNTIYF
DNA: TGCGCCAGCAGCTTCGAGGGGACATCTGGAAACACCATATATTTT

size: .
J: TRBJ2-6
D: .
V: TRBV15
CDR3: CATSSTSGANVLTF
DNA: TGTGCCACCAGTTCCACCTCTGGGGCCAACGTCCTGACTTTC

size: .
J: TRBJ2-3
D: .
V: TRBV28
CDR3: CASISGAISDTQYF
DNA: TGTGCCAGCATCTCAGGGGCGATTTCAGATACGCAGTATTTT

size: .
J: TRBJ1-1
D: .
V: TRBV7-3
CDR3: CASSPRAGESTEAFF
DNA: TGTGCCAGCAGCCCCCGGGCGGGTGAGAGCACTGAAGCTTTCTTT

size: once
J: TRBJ2-6
D: .
V: TRBV28
CDR3: CASSFRQGWANVLTF
DNA: TGTGCCAGCAGTTTCAGGCAGGGGTGGGCCAACGTCCTGACTTTC

size: few
J: TRBJ1-1
D: .
V: TRBV28
CDR3: CASSPNPGRTFF
DNA: TGTGCCAGCAGCCCTAACCCAGGGAGAACTTTCTTT

size: once
J: TRBJ2-3
D: .
V: TRBV29-1
CDR3: CSAMRDPERDTQYF
DNA: TGCAGCGCTATGAGAGATCCAGAGCGAGATACGCAGTATTTT

size: .
J: TRBJ2-7
D: TRBD1
V: TRBV7-9
CDR3: CASSPGTALDYEQYF
DNA: TGTGCCAGCAGCCCGGGGACAGCGCTTGACTACGAGCAGTACTTC

size: .
J: TRBJ2-1
D: TRBD2
V: TRBV2
CDR3: CASTWTSGSDEQFF
DNA: TGTGCCAGCACCTGGACTAGCGGGAGCGATGAGCAGTTCTTC

size: .
J: TRBJ1-1
D: TRBD1
V: TRBV28
CDR3: CASSSGTGLNTEAFF
DNA: TGTGCCAGCAGTTCGGGGACAGGGCTGAACACTGAAGCTTTCTTT

size: once
J: TRBJ1-1
D: TRBD1
V: TRBV5-1
CDR3: CASSQQGRGNTEAFF
DNA: TGCGCCAGCAGCCAACAGGGGAGAGGGAACACTGAAGCTTTCTTT

size: once
J: TRBJ1-2
D: .
V: TRBV12-3/TRBV12-4
CDR3: CASTEGGAGYTF
DNA: TGTGCCAGCACCGAAGGGGGAGCAGGCTACACCTTC

size: .
J: TRBJ2-2
D: .
V: TRBV7-2
CDR3: CASSLLEGGGSGELFF
DNA: TGTGCCAGCAGCTTACTGGAGGGAGGGGGAAGCGGGGAGCTGTTTTTT

size: .
J: TRBJ2-1
D: TRBD2
V: TRBV7-3
CDR3: CASSLNVAGGPGEQFF
DNA: TGTGCCAGCAGCTTAAACGTAGCGGGAGGGCCGGGAGAGCAGTTCTTC

size: .
J: TRBJ2-7
D: .
V: TRBV7-9
CDR3: CASSLVASGEQYF
DNA: TGTGCCAGCAGCTTAGTTGCTTCGGGGGAGCAGTACTTC

size: .
J: TRBJ1-1
D: .
V: TRBV7-2
CDR3: CASSFRPGTEAFF
DNA: TGTGCCAGCAGCTTTAGGCCGGGCACTGAAGCTTTCTTT

size: few
J: TRBJ2-3
D: .
V: TRBV9
CDR3: CASSVTGSTTDTQYF
DNA: TGTGCCAGCAGCGTAACGGGCTCGACCACAGATACGCAGTATTTT

size: .
J: TRBJ1-5
D: .
V: TRBV7-9
CDR3: CASSSWDTNDQPQHF
DNA: TGTGCCAGCAGCTCCTGGGACACTAACGATCAGCCCCAGCATTTT

size: .
J: TRBJ2-2
D: .
V: TRBV10-3
CDR3: CAIKGRGGTGELFF
DNA: TGTGCCATCAAAGGCAGGGGGGGGACCGGGGAGCTGTTTTTT

size: .
J: TRBJ1-1
D: .
V: TRBV2
CDR3: CASSEGGSEAFF
DNA: TGTGCCAGCAGTGAAGGGGGGTCTGAAGCTTTCTTT

size: .
J: TRBJ2-2
D: TRBD1
V: TRBV30
CDR3: CASGTVNTGELFF
DNA: TGTGCCTCCGGGACAGTGAACACCGGGGAGCTGTTTTTT

size: .
J: TRBJ2-1
D: TRBD1
V: TRBV5-1
CDR3: CASSPGGFSYNEQFF
DNA: TGCGCCAGCAGCCCAGGGGGTTTCTCCTACAATGAGCAGTTCTTC

size: once
J: TRBJ2-7
D: .
V: TRBV27
CDR3: CASSLSRDWGEQYF
DNA: TGTGCCAGCAGTTTATCCAGGGATTGGGGTGAGCAGTACTTC

size: .
J: TRBJ1-6
D: .
V: TRBV3-1/TRBV3-2
CDR3: CASSRARYNSPLHF
DNA: TGTGCCAGCAGTCGGGCCCGATATAATTCACCCCTCCACTTT

size: .
J: TRBJ1-1
D: .
V: TRBV7-3
CDR3: CASSLFLNTEAFF
DNA: TGTGCCAGCAGCTTATTCCTGAACACTGAAGCTTTCTTT

size: .
J: TRBJ1-1
D: TRBD1
V: TRBV7-9
CDR3: CASSGTGSVGGTEAFF
DNA: TGTGCCAGCAGCGGGACAGGTTCGGTCGGGGGCACTGAAGCTTTCTTT

size: .
J: TRBJ2-6
D: .
V: TRBV7-7
CDR3: CASSFLQGGVLTF
DNA: TGTGCCAGCAGCTTTTTACAGGGAGGCGTCCTGACTTTC

size: .
J: TRBJ2-1
D: .
V: TRBV19
CDR3: CASSIDRGTPQFF
DNA: TGTGCCAGTAGTATAGATCGCGGGACACCACAGTTCTTC

size: .
J: TRBJ1-4
D: TRBD1
V: TRBV15
CDR3: CATSRRGQGAKKLFF
DNA: TGTGCCACCAGCAGACGGGGGCAGGGGGCGAAAAAACTGTTTTTT

size: once
J: TRBJ2-4
D: .
V: TRBV4-1
CDR3: CASSQGRPYGKGAKNIQYF
DNA: TGCGCCAGCAGCCAAGGTCGTCCGTACGGGAAGGGGGCCAAAAACATTCAGTACTTC

size: .
J: TRBJ1-2
D: TRBD1
V: TRBV28
CDR3: CASSPRTGGIYGYTF
DNA: TGTGCCAGCAGTCCCCGGACAGGGGGTATCTATGGCTACACCTTC

size: .
J: TRBJ2-3
D: .
V: TRBV6-5
CDR3: CASSYTFTDTQYF
DNA: TGTGCCAGCAGTTACACCTTCACAGATACGCAGTATTTT

size: .
J: TRBJ1-1
D: .
V: TRBV5-1
CDR3: CASSSGTGNTEAFF
DNA: TGCGCCAGCAGTTCCGGGACGGGAAACACTGAAGCTTTCTTT

size: .
J: TRBJ1-2
D: .
V: TRBV5-1
CDR3: CASSPWNSANYGYTF
DNA: TGCGCCAGCAGCCCCTGGAACAGTGCTAACTATGGCTACACCTTC

size: .
J: TRBJ1-2
D: .
V: TRBV5-6
CDR3: CASSLGTRTYGYTF
DNA: TGTGCCAGCAGCTTGGGGACACGAACCTATGGCTACACCTTC

size: .
J: TRBJ2-6
D: .
V: TRBV4-3
CDR3: CASSLAVGSGANVLTF
DNA: TGCGCCAGCAGTCTTGCTGTGGGGTCTGGGGCCAACGTCCTGACTTTC

size: .
J: TRBJ2-7
D: .
V: TRBV4-2
CDR3: CASSQGLGASYEQYF
DNA: TGTGCCAGCAGCCAAGGGCTAGGCGCATCCTACGAGCAGTACTTC

size: .
J: TRBJ2-7
D: TRBD1
V: TRBV30
CDR3: CAWSRAGTGRGEQYF
DNA: TGTGCCTGGAGTAGGGCCGGGACAGGGAGAGGCGAGCAGTACTTC

size: .
J: TRBJ1-5
D: .
V: TRBV5-1
CDR3: CASSLVDGQPQHF
DNA: TGCGCCAGCAGCTTGGTAGACGGTCAGCCCCAGCATTTT

size: once
J: TRBJ2-3
D: TRBD2
V: TRBV3-1/TRBV3-2
CDR3: CASSRLAGDMDTQYF
DNA: TGTGCCAGCAGTCGACTAGCGGGAGATATGGATACGCAGTATTTT